This TCR beta chain was identified in a study of chemoradiotherapy in HPV16-positive cancers. Samples were taken several times over chemoradiotherapy. Germline lookup yields CDR1 MDHEN and CDR2 SYDVKM. The CDR3 runs to 16 residues. Trimming cost V 5 bases and J 3 bases, with 17 bases left between them. Only in-frame clones appear in the TCRdb table, and some are missing; sequencing was by immunoSEQ multiplex PCR. The sample contains about 68,000 clones, almost 90% of which appear only once. Worth noting for this clone: Its specificity is unknown.

Findings and caveats of the study: HPV-specific T cells were functionally defined from only a couple of HPV16-positive patients. For HPV16-positive patients, expanding HPV-responsive T cells associated with longer recurrence-free survival.

The sample here was blood, taken from a patient who underwent chemoradiotherapy. This TCR was recovered from a human donor with HPV-associated anogenital cancer. The gene calls are TRBV28 and TRBJ1-5; D may be TRBD1 (6 bases). The CDR3 region is CASSPLTGTYNQPQHF. Here the CDR3 DNA reads TGTGCCAGCAGTCCCCTCACAGGGACCTACAATCAGCCCCAGCATTTT.